This is a list of T cell receptor beta chains from one sample in a study of cytomegalovirus exposure and HLA in healthy donors. Method: immunoSEQ multiplex PCR; TCRdb's copy keeps in-frame clones and lacks some. The repertoire consists of fewer than 150,000 clones, with 70% to 80% occurring once and the leading ten covering about 4.7%. The specimen sequenced was PBMCs. The origin of the receptors is a male donor in good health and CMV-seronegative. Both conserved end residues are part of each CDR3. A D gene is named only where the DNA matches it firmly. Size is stated for part of the rows, as once, few or many counts, or as a class when the clone is expanded.

>.|TRBJ1-2|TRBV7-3|.
TGTGCCAGCAGCTTAAGTCAGGGGCAAGGCTACACCTTC
CASSLSQGQGYTF
>.|TRBJ1-5|TRBV19|.
TGTGCCAGTAGTACCCTTGAGGGTAGGCAGGTCCTCAACCTTTATAGCAATCAGCCCCAGCATTTT
CASSTLEGRQVLNLYSNQPQHF
>.|TRBJ1-2|TRBV13|.
TGTGCCAGCAGCGTGCCGCCTAGTATCCATGGCTACACCTTC
CASSVPPSIHGYTF
>TRBD2|TRBJ2-3|TRBV29-1|.
TGCAGCGGGGCTAGCGGGGAGACAGATACGCAGTATTTT
CSGASGETDTQYF
>.|TRBJ2-5|TRBV6-5|.
TGTGCCAGCAGCCCCTCTCAGGGACAAGAGACCCAGTACTTC
CASSPSQGQETQYF
>.|TRBJ2-5|TRBV28|.
TGTGCCAGCACTCAAGGGTTAGCGGCTTCTAAGACCCAGTACTTC
CASTQGLAASKTQYF
>TRBD2|TRBJ2-1|TRBV5-6|.
TGTGCCAGCAGCACTAGCGGGGGGGAGAGGAACAATGAGCAGTTCTTC
CASSTSGGERNNEQFF
>.|TRBJ1-1|TRBV21-1|few
TGTGCCAGCAGCCCCCGGGGTGTGGGAGGGAACACTGAAGCTTTCTTT
CASSPRGVGGNTEAFF
>.|TRBJ1-2|TRBV7-2|.
TGTGCCAGCAGCTTGACAGGATTCAGCGGAGCTAACTATGGCTACACCTTC
CASSLTGFSGANYGYTF
>TRBD2|TRBJ2-1|TRBV7-9|.
TGTGCCAGCAGCAGGGGCGCGGGGGGGCTGAGTGGGCGTGAGCAGTTCTTC
CASSRGAGGLSGREQFF
>TRBD2|TRBJ2-2|TRBV7-3|.
TGTGCCAGCAGCCCAGGACTAGTGGTATCGAACACCGGGGAGCTGTTTTTT
CASSPGLVVSNTGELFF
>.|TRBJ1-1|TRBV7-9|.
TGTGCCAGCAGCTTAGCCGGGAACACTGAAGCTTTCTTT
CASSLAGNTEAFF
>TRBD2|TRBJ2-3|TRBV5-1|.
TGCGCCAGCAGCTCTAGCGGGGGGGCCTGGGATACGCAGTATTTT
CASSSSGGAWDTQYF
>.|TRBJ1-1|TRBV5-1|.
TGCGCCAGCAGCTCGCAACAGGGTCATGTCGGAGCTTTCTTT
CASSSQQGHVGAFF
>TRBD2|TRBJ2-1|TRBV9|few
TGTGCCAGCAGCGGGTTAGCGGGGACTAACAATGAGCAGTTCTTC
CASSGLAGTNNEQFF
>.|TRBJ1-3|TRBV5-5|.
TGTGCCAGCAGCTCCGAGGTCCTCTCTGGAAACACCATATATTTT
CASSSEVLSGNTIYF
>TRBD1|TRBJ1-1|TRBV10-2|.
TGCGCCAGCACGTTCGATTTTTCAAGACAGGGGGGTGCAGCTTTCTTT
CASTFDFSRQGGAAFF
>.|TRBJ2-7|TRBV18|.
TGTGCCAGCTCAAGCGACTCCACTACCTACGAGCAGTACTTC
CASSSDSTTYEQYF
>TRBD1|TRBJ1-2|TRBV2|.
TGTGCCAGCATTCGGGACAGGGGAAACTATGGCTACACCTTC
CASIRDRGNYGYTF
>TRBD1|TRBJ2-7|TRBV11-2|.
TGTGCCAGCAGCTTAGTCAGGGACAGGGGTGTCCGCTACGAGCAGTACTTC
CASSLVRDRGVRYEQYF
>TRBD1|TRBJ2-2|TRBV7-2|.
TGTGCCAGCAGCTTGGAGGGGACAGGGTACACCGGGGAGCTGTTTTTT
CASSLEGTGYTGELFF
>.|TRBJ2-3|TRBV7-9|.
TGTGCCAGCAGCCCACTACAACGGGGGACAGATACGCAGTATTTT
CASSPLQRGTDTQYF
>TRBD1|TRBJ1-2|TRBV13|.
TGTGCCAGCAGCTTAGGCGACAGGGGGCTCACCTTC
CASSLGDRGLTF
>TRBD1|TRBJ1-4|TRBV4-3|.
TGCGCCAGCAGCCGCTCCGGACAGGGGCGCTCTAATGAAAAACTGTTTTTT
CASSRSGQGRSNEKLFF
>.|TRBJ2-7|TRBV19|.
TGTGCCAGTAGGGGCTTGTCCTACGAGCAGTACTTC
CASRGLSYEQYF
>.|TRBJ1-2|TRBV6-1|.
TGTGCCAGCAGTGAGGTAGGGGTCCCCTATGGCTACACCTTC
CASSEVGVPYGYTF
>.|TRBJ1-2|TRBV7-2|.
TGTGCCAGCAGCTTATACTCCAGGGATGGCTACACCTTC
CASSLYSRDGYTF
>.|TRBJ1-1|TRBV4-2|few
TGTGCCAGCAGCCAGGAGGGAGAAGCTTTCTTT
CASSQEGEAFF
>TRBD1|TRBJ1-2|TRBV6-5|.
TGTGCCAGCAGTTACTCGGGCAGGGGGCAAGAAGGCTACACCTTC
CASSYSGRGQEGYTF
>TRBD1|TRBJ1-1|TRBV7-2|once
TGTGCCAGCAGCCCCCAGGGGGGAAACACTGAAGCTTTCTTT
CASSPQGGNTEAFF
>.|TRBJ2-3|TRBV4-3|few
TGCGCCAGCAGCCCTTCCCCACAGGGGGGGGTCAATACGCAGTATTTT
CASSPSPQGGVNTQYF
>.|TRBJ1-5|TRBV2|.
TGTGCCAGCAGTGAATTTCCGCCTCCGAGGGGCAATCAGCCCCAGCATTTT
CASSEFPPPRGNQPQHF
>.|TRBJ1-2|TRBV29-1|.
TGCAGCGCTTCACAGAGCACTAACTATGGCTACACCTTC
CSASQSTNYGYTF
>TRBD1|TRBJ2-7|TRBV27|.
TGTGCCAGCAGTCTAACGGGACAGACCTACGAGCAGTACTTC
CASSLTGQTYEQYF
>.|TRBJ1-3|TRBV28|.
TGTGCCAGCACCCCCTCGGGCAGGGCTAGGACCATATATTTT
CASTPSGRARTIYF
>.|TRBJ1-2|TRBV6-5|.
TGTGCCAGCAGTTACGGTGTAGGGGCTTCCGGCTACACCTTC
CASSYGVGASGYTF
>TRBD1|TRBJ1-2|TRBV10-3|.
TGTGCCATCAGTGAGGCGGGACAGGGTAGGAGCTACACCTTC
CAISEAGQGRSYTF
>.|TRBJ1-1|TRBV6-1|.
TGTGCCAGCAGTGAAGGGACATTTTCTGCCGGTACTGAAGCTTTCTTT
CASSEGTFSAGTEAFF
>.|TRBJ2-7|TRBV6-6|few
TGTGCCAGCAGGAACCAGGAGGGGGGGCCCCACGAGCAGTACTTC
CASRNQEGGPHEQYF
>.|TRBJ1-5|TRBV27|.
TGTGCCAGCAGTTTACTAGGGAGCTCTGAACAGCCCCAGCATTTT
CASSLLGSSEQPQHF
>TRBD2|TRBJ2-3|TRBV28|.
TGTGCCAACAGCCCCGGGGGGACGCAGTATTTT
CANSPGGTQYF
>TRBD1|TRBJ1-2|TRBV6-5|.
TGTGCCAGCAGTTATCAAACAGGGGGCTACTATGGCTACACCTTC
CASSYQTGGYYGYTF
>.|TRBJ2-7|TRBV6-5|.
TGTGCCAGCAGCCCGGACAGTACCCCCTACGAGCAGTACTTC
CASSPDSTPYEQYF
>TRBD2|TRBJ2-7|TRBV20-1|.
TGCAGAGTAGCGGGGGGGCCCGAGCAGTACTTC
CRVAGGPEQYF
>TRBD2|TRBJ2-1|TRBV27|.
TGTGCCAGCAGTTTAAGGGAGGGAAATAAGAATGAGCAGTTCTTC
CASSLREGNKNEQFF
>TRBD1|TRBJ2-1|TRBV5-6|.
TGTGCCAGCAGCTTGTACGGACAGGGGGGGGACCGGGAGCAGTTCTTC
CASSLYGQGGDREQFF
>.|TRBJ2-7|TRBV11-3|.
TGTGCCAGCAGCTTAGATTCTACTAGGACCTACGAGCAGTACTTC
CASSLDSTRTYEQYF
>.|TRBJ2-7|TRBV2|.
TGTGCCAGCAGCCGTCAAGCACTGTCTTTCTCCTACGAGCAGTACTTC
CASSRQALSFSYEQYF
>.|TRBJ2-7|TRBV5-6|once
TGTGCCAGCAGCTTTAGGGGTAGCTCCTACGAGCAGTACTTC
CASSFRGSSYEQYF
>TRBD2|TRBJ2-1|TRBV5-6|.
TGTGCCAGCAGCTTGGATCCGGGGGGGTACAATGAGCAGTTCTTC
CASSLDPGGYNEQFF
>TRBD1|TRBJ1-1|TRBV20-1|.
TGCAGTGCTCTCAGGGGGCAAGCTTTCTTT
CSALRGQAFF
>.|TRBJ2-7|TRBV6-1|.
TGTGCCAGCAGTAGACCGGGACCCCCCGCGGGAGAGCAGTACTTC
CASSRPGPPAGEQYF
>.|TRBJ2-7|TRBV7-9|.
TGTGCCAGCAGCTCGCCAGGGCAGCTCTACGAGCAGTACTTC
CASSSPGQLYEQYF